This note documents a single TCR beta chain sequence. Its antigen is as yet unknown. The sample comes from a study of T cells in tuberculosis. About the study: IGRA-negative adolescents, IGRA-positive adolescents with latent tuberculosis and adults with active tuberculosis formed this South African cohort.

The length of the CDR3 is 14 residues. Germline V gene data show CDR1 as SGDLS and CDR2 as YYNGEE. The junction had 7 bases not matched to a gene; V was cut back by 6 bases and J by 2 bases. General study findings and limits: Active tuberculosis patients had shorter CDR3-alpha; the beta difference was nonsignificant. Active tuberculosis TCR-alpha repertoires lay closer to GMM-specific TCRs than IGRA-negative controls, suggesting clonal expansion.

Assay used: immunoSEQ multiplex PCR; TCRdb lists only in-frame clones, some missing. The sample holds about 35,000 clones, nearly 95% seen once. The receptor was derived from a donor aged 10 to 29 with latent tuberculosis or without tuberculosis infection. The rearrangement uses TRBV9 and TRBJ2-7; 8 nucleotides align to TRBD2. Sequenced material: PBMCs. The CDR3 protein is CASTAGEAPYEQYF. CDR3 DNA sequence: TGTGCCAGCACAGCGGGAGAGGCACCCTACGAGCAGTACTTC.